The TCR beta chain under discussion was sequenced for a study of blood T cell repertoires in COVID-19 (dated by TCRdb to the early 2020s). General notes on the study: Samples from collaborators originated in the United States, Italy and Spain and spanned both the acute and convalescent phases of COVID-19. The prospective study material was composed of cDNA or gDNA derived from T cells, B-cell-depleted T cells, or PBMCs. Deeply sampled blood TCRbeta repertoires from subjects exposed to, actively infected with, or recovered from COVID-19 were included in the dataset. The repertoires were released in a freely available public database meant as a resource for research on the immune response to SARS-CoV-2. Samples came from the ongoing ImmuneRACE study (first 160 participants) plus 1,254 subjects from 6 global collaborators. A de-identified subject ID, COVID-19 status, age in years and sex were almost always included in the sample metadata. Where HLA class I and class II types were available, the types were taken from metadata supplied by the sample provider, not from assay-based typing. The full study reports these points: The amount of clinical and demographic metadata varied by source and participant and was provided uncurated.

The immunoSEQ Assay, a bias-controlled multiplex PCR, was used to amplify TCRbeta CDR3 regions from genomic DNA. The original pipeline was this. Nucleated cell counts per sample were estimated from amplification of reference gene primers within the assay. To quantify the absolute abundance of each unique TCRbeta CDR3 rearrangement, sequence reads were collapsed and filtered. For each sample, productive Simpson clonality was calculated by taking the square root of Simpson's diversity index across productive rearrangements. TCRdb re-hosts the immuneACCESS table, in-frame sequences only. Its copies lack some clones; in the studies checked, an unresolved V gene accounts for under half of them, and the cause for the rest is not known. V and J calls and clone size are those listed in that table; D and trimming were worked out from the DNA. The sample data list 95,000 to 130,000 clones, and 90% of these were observed just once. The top ten hold roughly 2% of the sample.

The collaborating institutions used their own protocols to collect whole blood in K2EDTA tubes. For TCRbeta analysis, collaborator samples were shipped as frozen whole blood, as isolated PBMCs, or as DNA extracted from either sample type. As for this clone: The antigen it binds to is not known. No base qualities exist here, and no much larger clone lies one base off it.

V loses 4 bases of germline sequence and J loses 1 base, and the interval between the two ends is 8 bases. The CDR3 goes from the cysteine to the phenylalanine over 13 residues. The retained sequence is limited to the CDR3, 39 bases, with the frame set at the first base. Specimen: peripheral blood. This receptor was identified in a human donor with active COVID-19. The donor label of this sample is uncertain. The rearrangement joined TRBV12-3 or TRBV12-4 to TRBJ2-7, with TRBD1 perhaps the D gene, on 5 matching bases. The bases read TGTGCCAGCAGTTACGCAGGGTCCTACGAGCAGTACTTC. Its product reads: CASSYAGSYEQYF.